This entry lists 6 T cell receptor beta chains sequenced from one sample in a study of a mutant IDH1 vaccine in newly diagnosed glioma. These receptors' targets are unknown. Specified time point: week 35, safety follow-up. Topical imiquimod was applied with each vaccine dose, which held 300 ug of mutant IDH1 20-mer peptide. Method: immunoSEQ multiplex PCR; TCRdb's copy keeps in-frame clones and lacks some. The data contain about 60,000 clones, around 84% of them seen just once; the ten biggest clones take up around 4%. The starting material was PBMCs, obtained from a glioma patient whose treatment included an IDH1 peptide vaccine. The receptors here all came from a man aged 25 to 45 with glioma.

In nucleotides, the CDR3 is TGCGCCAGCCGTATACGAGACACCGAGACCTCTGGGGCCAACGTCCTGACTTTC. It codes for CASRIRDTETSGANVLTF. V is TRBV5-1 and J is TRBJ2-6; no clear D. The V gene lost 7 bases and the J gene lost 0 bases, with 20 bases spanning the gap. The CDR3 loop spans 18 amino acids. Germline lookup yields CDR1 SGHRS and CDR2 YFSETQ.

The chain is built from TRBV6-5 and TRBJ1-5; perhaps TRBD1 as D (5 bases). The V and J ends lost 5 bases and 3 bases respectively, with 11 bases between them. The CDR3 loop spans 14 amino acids. CDR1 and CDR2 from the germline V gene are MNHEY and SVGAGI. CDR3 DNA: TGTGCCAGCAGTCCCGGGGCCTTCAATCAGCCCCAGCATTTT. Protein: CASSPGAFNQPQHF.

V usage is TRBV18 and J usage is TRBJ1-6; no firm D call. This CDR3 spans 14 amino acids. CDR1 is KGHSH and CDR2 is LQKENI in the germline V gene. Trimming removed 2 bases at V and 10 bases at J, with 12 bases between. The CDR3 sequence is CASSPEGKGSPLHF. In DNA, the CDR3 is TGTGCCAGCTCACCAGAAGGGAAAGGATCACCCCTCCACTTT.

Only one count was recorded for this clone. The genes are TRBV5-1 and TRBJ1-1; D gene uncertain. Germline CDR1 is SGHRS and CDR2 is YFSETQ. V lost 3 bases and J lost 5, with 11 bases in between. The CDR3 length is 13 residues. CDR3 in amino acids: CASSYSTGTEAFF. The CDR3 DNA follows: TGCGCCAGCAGCTACTCAACGGGAACTGAAGCTTTCTTT.

The chain is built from TRBV2 and TRBJ2-3, with 10 bases lining up with TRBD1. From germline, CDR1 is SNHLY and CDR2 FYNNEI. V shed 9 bases, J shed 1 base, and the junction held 4 bases outside the gene matches. This CDR3 comprises 14 residues. The CDR3 is CASGTGAGTDTQYF. The CDR3 coding sequence is TGTGCCAGTGGGACAGGGGCAGGCACAGATACGCAGTATTTT.

The chain carries TRBV6-5 and TRBJ2-7; D is uncertain. Germline V CDR1 and CDR2: MNHEY, SVGAGI. The CDR3 runs to 15 residues. Between the trimmed V and J ends, which lost 0 bases and 0 bases, there was a span of 9 bases. The CDR3 reads CASSYSFTSSYEQYF. The CDR3, as DNA: TGTGCCAGCAGTTACTCGTTCACGTCCTCCTACGAGCAGTACTTC.